The 2 T cell receptor beta chains below come from one sample, sequenced in a study of cytomegalovirus exposure and HLA in healthy donors. In the PCR, 60 Vbeta and 13 Jbeta primers were used. This table comes from immunoSEQ multiplex PCR, and its TCRdb copy is limited to in-frame clones, with some not included. Of more than 95,000 clones in the sample, 60% to 80% are singletons; the top ten hold 5.8%. The sequenced material came from PBMCs. The receptors here all came from a man in his fifties or sixties in good health and CMV-seropositive.

The V gene is TRBV19, the J gene TRBJ2-1, with D maybe TRBD2 (5 bases). Deletions cut 4 bases from V and 11 bases from J, with 12 bases between. The germline CDR1 and CDR2 sequences are LNHDA and SQIVND (reference sequence). The CDR3 has 12 residues. CDR3 DNA: TGTGCCAGTAGTAACGGCCGAGGGCAGCAGTTCTTC. This gives the protein CASSNGRGQQFF.

This sequence joins TRBV7-8 and TRBJ1-5, with D possibly being TRBD1 (5 bases). V was shortened by 4 bases and J by 7 bases, with 14 bases between the two germline ends. This CDR3 has 14 amino acids. Germline V gene sequence: CDR1 SGHVS, CDR2 FQNEAQ. The CDR3 loop reads CASSYDSQGQPQHF. CDR3 nucleotide sequence: TGTGCCAGCAGCTACGACAGTCAAGGACAGCCCCAGCATTTT. The full variable domain, completed using reference TRBV7-8 and TRBJ1-5, is GAGVSQSPRYKVAKRGQDVALRCDPISGHVSLFWYQQALGQGPEFLTYFQNEAQLDKSGLPSDRFFAERPEGSVSTLKIQRTQQEDSAVYLCASSYDSQGQPQHFGDGTRLSIL.